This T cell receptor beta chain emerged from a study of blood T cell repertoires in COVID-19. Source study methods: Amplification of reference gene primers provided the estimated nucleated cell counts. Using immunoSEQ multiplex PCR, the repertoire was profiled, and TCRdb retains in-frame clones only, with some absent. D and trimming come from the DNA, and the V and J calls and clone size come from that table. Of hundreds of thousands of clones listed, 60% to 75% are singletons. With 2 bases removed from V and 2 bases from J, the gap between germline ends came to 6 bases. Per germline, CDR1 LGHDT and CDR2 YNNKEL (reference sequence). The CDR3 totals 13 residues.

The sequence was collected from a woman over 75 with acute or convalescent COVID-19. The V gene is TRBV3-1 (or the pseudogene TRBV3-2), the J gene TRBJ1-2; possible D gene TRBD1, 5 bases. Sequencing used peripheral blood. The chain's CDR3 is CASSQQGNYGYTF. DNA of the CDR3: TGTGCCAGCAGCCAACAGGGAAACTATGGCTACACCTTC.